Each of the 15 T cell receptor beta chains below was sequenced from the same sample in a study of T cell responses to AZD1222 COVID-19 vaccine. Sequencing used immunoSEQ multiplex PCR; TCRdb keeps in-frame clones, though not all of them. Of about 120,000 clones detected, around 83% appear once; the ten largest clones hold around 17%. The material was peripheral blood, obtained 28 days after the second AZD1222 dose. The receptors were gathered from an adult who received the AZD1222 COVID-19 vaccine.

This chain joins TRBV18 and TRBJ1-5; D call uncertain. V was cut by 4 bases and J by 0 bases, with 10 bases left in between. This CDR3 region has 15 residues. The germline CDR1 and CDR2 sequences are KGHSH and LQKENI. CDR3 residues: CASSLGSNSNQPQHF. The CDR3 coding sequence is TGTGCCAGCTCACTCGGATCTAATAGCAATCAGCCCCAGCATTTT.

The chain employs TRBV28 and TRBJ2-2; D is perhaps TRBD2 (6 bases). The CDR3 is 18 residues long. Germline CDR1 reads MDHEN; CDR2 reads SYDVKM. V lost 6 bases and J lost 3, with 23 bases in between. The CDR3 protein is CASRGPGLTQIYTGELFF. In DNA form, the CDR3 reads TGTGCCAGCAGGGGTCCGGGACTCACCCAGATTTACACCGGGGAGCTGTTTTTT.

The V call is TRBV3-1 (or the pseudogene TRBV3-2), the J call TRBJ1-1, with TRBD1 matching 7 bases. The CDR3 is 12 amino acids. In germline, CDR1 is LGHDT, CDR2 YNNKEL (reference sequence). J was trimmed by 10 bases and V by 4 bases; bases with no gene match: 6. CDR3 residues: CASSPTGLRAFF. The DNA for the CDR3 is TGTGCCAGCAGCCCGACAGGGCTACGAGCTTTCTTT.

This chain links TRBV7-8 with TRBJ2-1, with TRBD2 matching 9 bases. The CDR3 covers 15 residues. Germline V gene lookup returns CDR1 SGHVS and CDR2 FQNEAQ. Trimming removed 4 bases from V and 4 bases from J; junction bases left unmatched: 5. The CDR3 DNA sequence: TGTGCCAGCAGCTCGAGCGGGAGGAGGTACAATGAGCAGTTCTTC. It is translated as CASSSSGRRYNEQFF.

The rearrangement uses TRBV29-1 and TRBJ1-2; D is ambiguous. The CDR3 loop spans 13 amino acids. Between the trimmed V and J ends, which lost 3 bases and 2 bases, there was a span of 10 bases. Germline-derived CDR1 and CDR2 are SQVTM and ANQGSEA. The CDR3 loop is CSVDHSTNYGYTF. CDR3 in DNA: TGCAGCGTTGATCACAGCACCAACTATGGCTACACCTTC.

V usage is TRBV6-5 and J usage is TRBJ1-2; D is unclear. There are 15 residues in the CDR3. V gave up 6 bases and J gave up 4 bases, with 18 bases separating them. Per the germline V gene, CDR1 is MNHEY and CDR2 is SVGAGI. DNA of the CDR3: TGTGCCAGCAGCGTCTCAGGCCCCAGCCCCTATGGCTACACCTTC. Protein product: CASSVSGPSPYGYTF.

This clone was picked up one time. The CDR3 bases are TGTGCCAGCAGTTACAGTGACAGCCTCTACGAGCAGTACTTC. This sequence encodes CASSYSDSLYEQYF. V is TRBV6-2 or TRBV6-3 and J is TRBJ2-7, with D possibly being TRBD1 (5 bases). Trimming pared 2 bases from V and 3 bases from J, leaving 11 bases between. CDR3 length equals 14 residues. Germline V gives CDR1 MNHEY, CDR2 SVGEGT.

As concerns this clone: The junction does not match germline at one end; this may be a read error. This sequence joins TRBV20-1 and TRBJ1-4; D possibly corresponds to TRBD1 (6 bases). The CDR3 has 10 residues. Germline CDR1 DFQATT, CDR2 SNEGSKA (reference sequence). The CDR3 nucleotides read TGCAGTGCAGACACCGGGACATGGGTGTTT. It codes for CSADTGTWVF.

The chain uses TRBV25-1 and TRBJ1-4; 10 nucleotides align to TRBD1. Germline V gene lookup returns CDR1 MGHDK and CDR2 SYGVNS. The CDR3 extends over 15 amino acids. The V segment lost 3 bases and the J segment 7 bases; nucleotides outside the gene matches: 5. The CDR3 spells CASSDPGQGIEKLFF. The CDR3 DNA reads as TGTGCCAGCAGTGACCCGGGACAGGGGATTGAAAAACTGTTTTTT.

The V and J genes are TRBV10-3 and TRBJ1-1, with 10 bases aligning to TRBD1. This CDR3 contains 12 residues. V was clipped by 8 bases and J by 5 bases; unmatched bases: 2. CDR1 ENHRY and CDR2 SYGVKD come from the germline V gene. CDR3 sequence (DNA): TGTGCCATCTGGGGACAGGGGACTGAAGCTTTCTTT. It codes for CAIWGQGTEAFF.

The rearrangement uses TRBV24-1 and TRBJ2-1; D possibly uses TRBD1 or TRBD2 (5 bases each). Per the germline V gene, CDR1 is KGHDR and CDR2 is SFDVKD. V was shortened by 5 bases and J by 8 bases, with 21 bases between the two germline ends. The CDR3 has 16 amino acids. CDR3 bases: TGTGCCACCAGTGCACCTGACAGCGGCGGAATCGATGAGCAGTTCTTC. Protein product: CATSAPDSGGIDEQFF.

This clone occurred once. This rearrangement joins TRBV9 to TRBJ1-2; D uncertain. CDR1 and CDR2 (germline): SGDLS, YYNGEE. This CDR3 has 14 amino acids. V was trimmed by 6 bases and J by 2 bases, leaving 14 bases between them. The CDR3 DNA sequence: TGTGCCAGCACTGATGGGAGCCTAAACTATGGCTACACCTTC. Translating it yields CASTDGSLNYGYTF.

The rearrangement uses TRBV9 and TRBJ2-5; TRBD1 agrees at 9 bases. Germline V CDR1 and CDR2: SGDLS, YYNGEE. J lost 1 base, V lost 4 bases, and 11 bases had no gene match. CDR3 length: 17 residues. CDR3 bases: TGTGCCAGCAGCCCCCGCGCCGGGGGACAGGGCCAAGAGACCCAGTACTTC. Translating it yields CASSPRAGGQGQETQYF.

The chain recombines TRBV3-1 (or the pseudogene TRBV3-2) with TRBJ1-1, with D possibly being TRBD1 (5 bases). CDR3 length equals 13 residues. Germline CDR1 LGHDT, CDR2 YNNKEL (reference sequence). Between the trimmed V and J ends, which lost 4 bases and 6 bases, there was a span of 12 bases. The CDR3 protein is CASSPNPGAEAFF. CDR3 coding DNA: TGTGCCAGCAGCCCTAACCCGGGGGCTGAAGCTTTCTTT.

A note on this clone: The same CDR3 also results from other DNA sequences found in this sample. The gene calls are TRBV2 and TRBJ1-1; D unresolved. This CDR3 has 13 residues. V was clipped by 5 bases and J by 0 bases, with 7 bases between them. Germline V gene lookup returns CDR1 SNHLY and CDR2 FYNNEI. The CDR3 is CASSHGLNTEAFF. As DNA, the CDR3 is TGTGCCAGCAGTCATGGGTTGAACACTGAAGCTTTCTTT.